This T cell receptor beta chain originates from a study of cytomegalovirus exposure and HLA in healthy donors. Study-level points and caveats: Later analysis indicated greater clonal expansion among HLA-associated TCR beta chains than among equally common other chains.

PCR amplification relied on 60 Vbeta primers (plus 13 Jbeta primers). Using immunoSEQ multiplex PCR, the repertoire was profiled, and TCRdb retains in-frame clones only, with some absent. The repertoire includes 120,000 or so clones, 70% to 80% of them detected once, and under 9.5% sits in the top ten. As regards this clone: Its antigen is as yet unknown.

The CDR3 has 13 amino acids. The germline V gene has CDR1 SGHNT and CDR2 YENEEA. The ends lost 5 bases at V and 8 bases at J; junction bases unmatched: 5. The clonotype comes from a woman in her fifties or sixties in good health and CMV-seropositive. The sequenced sample was PBMCs. The chain links TRBV11-3 to TRBJ1-2, with 10 bases that match TRBD1. CDR3 bases: TGTGCCAGCAGCCCAGACAGGGGGCTGGGCTACACCTTC. It yields the protein CASSPDRGLGYTF.